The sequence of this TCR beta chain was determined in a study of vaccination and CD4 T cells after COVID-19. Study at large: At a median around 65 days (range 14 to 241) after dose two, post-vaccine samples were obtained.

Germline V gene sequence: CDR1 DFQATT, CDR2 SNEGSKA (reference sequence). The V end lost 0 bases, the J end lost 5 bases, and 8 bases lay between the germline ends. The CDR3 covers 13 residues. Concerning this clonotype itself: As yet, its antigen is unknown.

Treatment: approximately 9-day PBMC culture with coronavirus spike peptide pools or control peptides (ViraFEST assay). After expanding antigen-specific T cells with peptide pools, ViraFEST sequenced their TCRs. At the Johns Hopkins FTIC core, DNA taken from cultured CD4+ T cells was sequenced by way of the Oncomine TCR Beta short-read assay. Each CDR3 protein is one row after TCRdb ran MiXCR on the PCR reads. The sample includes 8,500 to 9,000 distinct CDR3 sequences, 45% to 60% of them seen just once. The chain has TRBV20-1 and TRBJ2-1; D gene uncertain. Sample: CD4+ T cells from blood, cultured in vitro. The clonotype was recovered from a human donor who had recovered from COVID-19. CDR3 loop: CSAREGVDNEQFF. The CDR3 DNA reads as TGCAGTGCTAGAGAAGGAGTGGACAATGAGCAGTTCTTC.